Shown below are 3 T cell receptor beta chains from a single sample sequenced in a study of Tregs in tolerant kidney transplant recipients. TCRdb keeps only in-frame clones here, not all; method: immunoSEQ multiplex PCR. Altogether roughly 66,000 clones are present, 80% to 95% being singletons, with the ten largest covering 11%. Sample: CD8+ T cells from blood, taken before the transplant. These receptors came from a human donor who received a combined kidney and bone marrow transplant.

This rearrangement joins TRBV7-9 to TRBJ1-2, with TRBD1 matching 8 bases. CDR1 is SEHNR and CDR2 is FQNEAQ in the germline V gene (reference sequence). This CDR3 contains 15 residues. With 4 bases clipped from V and 1 base from J, the junction kept 5 bases outside the gene matches. The CDR3 nucleotides read TGTGCCAGCAGCTCGACAGGGGATATTAACTATGGCTACACCTTC. Protein: CASSSTGDINYGYTF.

This chain uses TRBV4-3 with TRBJ2-5, with 14 nucleotides matching TRBD2. Germline assignment: CDR1 LGHNA and CDR2 YSLEER. Losses at the gene ends were 0 bases for V and 5 bases for J; bases not matched to a gene: 5. The CDR3 extends over 17 amino acids. For the CDR3, the DNA is TGCGCCAGCAGCCAAGAGACTAGCGGGGGGGCCCCGGAGACCCAGTACTTC. Protein product: CASSQETSGGAPETQYF.

V and J are TRBV30 and TRBJ2-5; D perhaps matches TRBD2 (5 bases). This CDR3 has 15 residues. Trimming pared 1 base from V and 4 bases from J, leaving 16 bases between. Germline CDR1 reads GTSNPN; CDR2 reads SVGIG (reference sequence). This CDR3 reads CAWSAGVRAGETQYF. CDR3 DNA: TGTGCCTGGAGTGCTGGTGTAAGGGCGGGAGAGACCCAGTACTTC.